These T cell receptor beta chains were read from a single sample in a study of blood T cell repertoires in COVID-19. Libraries were prepared by immunoSEQ multiplex PCR; TCRdb keeps only in-frame clonotypes and omits some of them. The sample has some 240,000 clones, roughly 76% seen once; the top ten hold roughly 7.4%. Sequenced: peripheral blood. These receptors all come from a woman aged 80 or over with COVID-19, enrolled during active disease. Each CDR3 is given with its conserved first and last residue. D genes are given only for firm matches. The size of a clone is reported for some rows only, either as once, few or many, or as a class for expanded clones.

TRBD2	.	TRBV6-2/TRBV6-3	TRBJ2-1	CASSSGGLAGYNEQFF	TGTGCCAGCAGCTCCGGCGGACTAGCGGGGTATAATGAGCAGTTCTTC
.	few	TRBV6-6	TRBJ1-6	CASSYSMSRNSPLHF	TGTGCCAGCAGTTACTCGATGTCTCGGAATTCACCCCTCCACTTT
TRBD2	.	TRBV28	TRBJ2-7	CASSLSPRLAGKYEQYF	TGTGCCAGCAGTTTATCCCCACGACTAGCGGGAAAATACGAGCAGTACTTC
TRBD2	.	TRBV6-5	TRBJ2-3	CASNGRVPDTQYF	TGTGCCAGCAACGGGAGGGTCCCAGATACGCAGTATTTT
TRBD2	.	TRBV19	TRBJ2-5	CASSISPSGQETQYF	TGTGCCAGTAGTATATCCCCTAGCGGTCAAGAGACCCAGTACTTC
TRBD1	.	TRBV2	TRBJ1-5	CASSLTGVSNQPQHF	TGTGCCAGCAGTCTCACAGGGGTAAGCAATCAGCCCCAGCATTTT
.	few	TRBV18	TRBJ1-6	CASSPAPAVNSPLHF	TGTGCCAGCTCACCGGCCCCCGCCGTTAATTCACCCCTCCACTTT
TRBD1	.	TRBV19	TRBJ1-5	CASSLHDRGNNQPQHF	TGTGCCAGTAGTCTACACGACAGGGGGAACAATCAGCCCCAGCATTTT
.	.	TRBV20-1	TRBJ1-2	CSASGPEGGYGYTF	TGCAGTGCTAGTGGCCCGGAGGGCGGGTATGGCTACACCTTC
.	few	TRBV14	TRBJ1-5	CASSRAGMRAQPQHF	TGTGCCAGCAGCCGTGCCGGGATGAGGGCACAGCCCCAGCATTTT
.	.	TRBV6-4	TRBJ1-5	CASSEKQGQPQHF	TGTGCCAGCAGTGAGAAACAGGGCCAGCCCCAGCATTTT
.	few	TRBV19	TRBJ1-2	CASSIRTSYGYTF	TGTGCCAGTAGTATAAGAACAAGCTATGGCTACACCTTC
TRBD1	.	TRBV18	TRBJ2-7	CASSPGNRGSYEQYF	TGTGCCAGCTCACCAGGTAACAGGGGTAGCTACGAGCAGTACTTC
TRBD1	.	TRBV28	TRBJ1-2	CASSLQGQAALTYGYTF	TGTGCCAGCAGCCTTCAGGGACAGGCCGCATTGACCTATGGCTACACCTTC
.	.	TRBV3-1/TRBV3-2	TRBJ1-2	CASSHALNREGYGYTF	TGTGCCAGCAGCCACGCCCTAAACAGGGAGGGCTATGGCTACACCTTC
TRBD2	once	TRBV19	TRBJ2-7	CASSIPPLAGGEQYF	TGTGCCAGTAGTATACCCCCCCTAGCGGGAGGCGAGCAGTACTTC
.	.	TRBV6-4	TRBJ1-3	CASSVQGSGNTIYF	TGTGCCAGCAGTGTCCAGGGCTCTGGAAACACCATATATTTT
TRBD2	.	TRBV11-1	TRBJ2-3	CASSARQLATDTQYF	TGTGCCAGCAGCGCCCGGCAACTAGCGACAGATACGCAGTATTTT
TRBD1	.	TRBV15	TRBJ1-5	CATGQASNQPQHF	TGTGCCACCGGACAGGCCAGCAATCAGCCCCAGCATTTT
TRBD1	.	TRBV5-4	TRBJ2-5	CASSVQLTGAGGETQYF	TGTGCCAGCAGCGTCCAACTCACAGGGGCTGGAGGCGAGACCCAGTACTTC
TRBD2	.	TRBV7-2	TRBJ2-7	CASSLSGGVGYEQYF	TGTGCCAGCAGCCTCTCGGGAGGTGTCGGCTACGAGCAGTACTTC
TRBD1	.	TRBV6-6	TRBJ1-2	CASSAGTGPNYGYTF	TGTGCCAGCAGTGCCGGGACAGGGCCAAACTATGGCTACACCTTC